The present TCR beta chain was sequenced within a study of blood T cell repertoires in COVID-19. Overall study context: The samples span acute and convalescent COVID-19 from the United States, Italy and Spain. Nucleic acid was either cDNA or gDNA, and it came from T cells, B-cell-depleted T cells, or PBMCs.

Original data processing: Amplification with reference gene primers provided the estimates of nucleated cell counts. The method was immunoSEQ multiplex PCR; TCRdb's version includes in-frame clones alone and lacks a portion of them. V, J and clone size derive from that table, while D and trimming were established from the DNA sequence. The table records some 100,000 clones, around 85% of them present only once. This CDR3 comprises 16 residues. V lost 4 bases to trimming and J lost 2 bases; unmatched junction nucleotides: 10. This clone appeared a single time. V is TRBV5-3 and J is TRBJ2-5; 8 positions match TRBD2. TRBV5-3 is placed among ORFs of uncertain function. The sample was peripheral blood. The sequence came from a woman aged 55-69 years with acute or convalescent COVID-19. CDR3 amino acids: CARSTGERERQETQYF. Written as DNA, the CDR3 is TGTGCCAGAAGCACGGGGGAGCGGGAGCGACAAGAGACCCAGTACTTC.